Here is one TCR beta chain with its context. These data belong to a study of blood T cell repertoires in COVID-19. About the research overall: Acute-phase and convalescent COVID-19 samples originated in the United States, Italy and Spain.

Under the authors' procedure: Nucleated cell counts were estimated from reference gene primer amplification. Libraries were prepared by immunoSEQ multiplex PCR; TCRdb keeps only in-frame clonotypes and omits some of them. V, J and clone size were drawn from that table, and D and trimming were deduced from the DNA. The sample contains over 250,000 clones, less than 90% of which appear only once. Trimming took 1 base from V and 2 from J; bases not matched to a gene: 4. This CDR3 region has 15 residues. Per the germline V gene, CDR1 is SEHNR and CDR2 is FQNEAQ (reference sequence). Input material: peripheral blood. The chain employs TRBV7-9 and TRBJ2-5, with TRBD1 matching 7 bases. This sequence was found in a human donor in a cohort sampled during active COVID-19. CDR3 region: CASSLEGTAQETQYF. For the CDR3, the DNA is TGTGCCAGCAGCTTAGAGGGGACAGCGCAAGAGACCCAGTACTTC. Supplemented by reference TRBV7-9 and TRBJ2-5, the full variable domain reads DTGVSQNPRHKITKRGQNVTFRCDPISEHNRLYWYRQTLGQGPEFLTYFQNEAQLEKSRLLSDRFSAERPKGSFSTLEIQRTEQGDSAMYLCASSLEGTAQETQYFGPGTRLLVL.